This T cell receptor beta chain was identified in a study of blood T cells in healthy people across ages. With a J-beta primer mix and a sample-barcoded 5' primer, a second PCR ran about 7 to 12 cycles. Researchers report that a template-switch adaptor with 12 random nucleotides tagged each cDNA molecule. TCRdb independently ran MiXCR on the 5' RACE reads; one entry per CDR3 protein. The repertoire holds around 820,000 distinct CDR3 sequences, 25% seen once, with more than 3% in the top ten. This clonotype was detected only a few times. Trimming left V 3 bases short and J 7 bases short, with 15 bases between. The CDR3 spans 14 residues. Per germline, CDR1 LGHDT and CDR2 YNNKEL (reference sequence). The sample also formed part of further work on T cells of mothers and their children. Per that study: A second PCR was performed with the M1S primer. This primer added sample barcodes and 2-4 random nucleotides. From each mother came over 9 million TCR beta CDR3 reads, and from each child came around 2.7 million.

This TCR derives from a boy aged 5-17 years in good health. The specimen was blood. The rearrangement joins TRBV3-1 to TRBJ1-2, with unresolved D. The CDR3 loop reads CASSQESRVSGYTF. CDR3 DNA sequence: TGTGCCAGCAGCCAGGAAAGCCGAGTGAGTGGCTACACCTTC. Full variable domain (missing parts from reference TRBV3-1 and TRBJ1-2): DTAVSQTPKYLVTQMGNDKSIKCEQNLGHDTMYWYKQDSKKFLKIMFSYNNKELIINETVPNRFSPKSPDKAHLNLHINSLELGDSAVYFCASSQESRVSGYTFGSGTRLTVV.